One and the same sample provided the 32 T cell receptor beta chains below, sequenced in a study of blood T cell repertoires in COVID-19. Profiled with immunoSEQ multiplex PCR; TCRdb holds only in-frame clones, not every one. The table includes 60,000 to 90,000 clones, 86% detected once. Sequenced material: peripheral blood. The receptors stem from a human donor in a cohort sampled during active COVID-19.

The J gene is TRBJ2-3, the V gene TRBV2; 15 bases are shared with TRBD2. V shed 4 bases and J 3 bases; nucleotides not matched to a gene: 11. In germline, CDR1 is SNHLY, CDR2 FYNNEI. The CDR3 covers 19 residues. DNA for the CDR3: TGTGCCAGCAGTGTCACCGGGACTAGCGGGAGGCCGGCGACAGATACGCAGTATTTT. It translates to CASSVTGTSGRPATDTQYF.

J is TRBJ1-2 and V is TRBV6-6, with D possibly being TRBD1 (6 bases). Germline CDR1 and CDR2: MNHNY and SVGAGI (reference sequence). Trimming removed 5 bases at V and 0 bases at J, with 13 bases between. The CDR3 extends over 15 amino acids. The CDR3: CASSHHRDTNYGYTF. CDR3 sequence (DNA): TGTGCCAGCAGTCACCACAGGGATACTAACTATGGCTACACCTTC.

CDR3 loop: CASSESDRGVNQPQHF. The CDR3 region has the DNA TGTGCCAGCAGTGAATCGGACCGGGGGGTCAATCAGCCCCAGCATTTT. J is TRBJ1-5 and V is TRBV2; tentative D call: TRBD1 (5 bases). Germline loops: CDR1 SNHLY, CDR2 FYNNEI. Trimming cost V 2 bases and J 3 bases, with 14 bases left between them. The CDR3 runs to 16 residues.

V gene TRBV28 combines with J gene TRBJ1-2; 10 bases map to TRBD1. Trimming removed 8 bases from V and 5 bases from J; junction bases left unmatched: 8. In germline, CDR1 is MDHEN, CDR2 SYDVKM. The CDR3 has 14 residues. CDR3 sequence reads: CASGPGDRGYGYTF. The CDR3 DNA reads TGTGCCAGCGGCCCCGGGGACAGGGGTTATGGCTACACCTTC.

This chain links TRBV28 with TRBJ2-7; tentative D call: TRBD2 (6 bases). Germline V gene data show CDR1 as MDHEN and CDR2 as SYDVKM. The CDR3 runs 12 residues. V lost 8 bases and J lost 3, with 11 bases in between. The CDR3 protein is CASREYHYEQYF. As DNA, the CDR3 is TGTGCCAGCCGGGAGTACCACTACGAGCAGTACTTC.

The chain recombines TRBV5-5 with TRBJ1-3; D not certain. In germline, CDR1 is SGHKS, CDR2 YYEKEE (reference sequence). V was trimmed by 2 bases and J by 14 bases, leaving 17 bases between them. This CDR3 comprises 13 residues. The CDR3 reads CASSFSGDYTVYF. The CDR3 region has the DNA TGTGCCAGCAGCTTCAGCGGGGATTACACTGTATATTTT.

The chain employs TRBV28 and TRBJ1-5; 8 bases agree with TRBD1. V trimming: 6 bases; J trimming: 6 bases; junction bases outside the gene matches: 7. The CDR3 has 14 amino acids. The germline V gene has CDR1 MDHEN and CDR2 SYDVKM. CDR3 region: CASRGQGNGQPQHF. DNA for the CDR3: TGTGCCAGCAGAGGACAGGGAAACGGTCAGCCCCAGCATTTT.

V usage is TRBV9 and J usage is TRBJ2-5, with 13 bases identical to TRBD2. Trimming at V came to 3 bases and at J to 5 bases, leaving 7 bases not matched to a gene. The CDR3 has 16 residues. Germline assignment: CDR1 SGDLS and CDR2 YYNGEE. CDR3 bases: TGTGCCAGCAGCGGATATACTAGCGGGGGGGCGGAGACCCAGTACTTC. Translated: CASSGYTSGGAETQYF. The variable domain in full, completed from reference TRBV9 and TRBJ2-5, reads DSGVTQTPKHLITATGQRVTLRCSPRSGDLSVYWYQQSLDQGLQFLIQYYNGEERAKGNILERFSAQQFPDLHSELNLSSLELGDSALYFCASSGYTSGGAETQYFGPGTRLLVL.

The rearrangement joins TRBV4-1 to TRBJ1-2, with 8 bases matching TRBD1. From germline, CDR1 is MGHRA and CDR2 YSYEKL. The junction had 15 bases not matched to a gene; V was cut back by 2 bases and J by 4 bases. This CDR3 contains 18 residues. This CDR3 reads CASSQLPGQELKFYGYTF. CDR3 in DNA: TGCGCCAGCAGCCAATTACCGGGACAGGAGCTAAAATTCTATGGCTACACCTTC.

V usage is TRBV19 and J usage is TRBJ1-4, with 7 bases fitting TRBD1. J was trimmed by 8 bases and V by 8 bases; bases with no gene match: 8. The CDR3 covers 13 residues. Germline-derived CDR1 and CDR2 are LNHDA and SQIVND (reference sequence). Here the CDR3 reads CASSRPGQEKLFF. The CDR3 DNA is TGTGCCAGTTCGAGACCGGGACAGGAAAAACTGTTTTTT.

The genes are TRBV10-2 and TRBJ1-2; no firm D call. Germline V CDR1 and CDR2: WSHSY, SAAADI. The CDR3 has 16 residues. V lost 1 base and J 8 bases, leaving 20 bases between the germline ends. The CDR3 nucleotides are TGCGCCAGCAGTGAGTTGGGAGGCCCAGTGGCCTTCGGCTACACCTTC. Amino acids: CASSELGGPVAFGYTF.

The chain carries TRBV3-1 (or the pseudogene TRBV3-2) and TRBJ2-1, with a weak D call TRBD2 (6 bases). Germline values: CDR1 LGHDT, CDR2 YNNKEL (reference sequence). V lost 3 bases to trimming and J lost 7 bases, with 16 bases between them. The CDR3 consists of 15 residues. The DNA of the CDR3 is TGTGCCAGCAGCCACCCGTCGACTAGTCTTAATGAGCAGTTCTTC. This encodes CASSHPSTSLNEQFF.

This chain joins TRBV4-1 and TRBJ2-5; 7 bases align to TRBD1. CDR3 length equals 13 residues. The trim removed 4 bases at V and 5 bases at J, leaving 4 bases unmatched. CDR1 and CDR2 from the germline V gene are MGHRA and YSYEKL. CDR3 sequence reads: CASSRLQGETQYF. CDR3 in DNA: TGCGCCAGCAGCCGTTTACAGGGGGAGACCCAGTACTTC.

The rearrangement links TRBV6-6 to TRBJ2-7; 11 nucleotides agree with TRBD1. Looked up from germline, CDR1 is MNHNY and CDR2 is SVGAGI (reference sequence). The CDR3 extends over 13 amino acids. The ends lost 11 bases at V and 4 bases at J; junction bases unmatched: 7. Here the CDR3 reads CASSGTGGYEQYF. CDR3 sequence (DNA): TGTGCCTCCTCCGGGACAGGGGGGTACGAGCAGTACTTC.

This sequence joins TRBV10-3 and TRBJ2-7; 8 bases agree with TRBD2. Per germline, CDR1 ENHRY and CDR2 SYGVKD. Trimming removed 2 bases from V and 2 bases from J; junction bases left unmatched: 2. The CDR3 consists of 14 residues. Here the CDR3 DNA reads TGTGCCATCAGTGAGATAGCGGGACCCTACGAGCAGTACTTC. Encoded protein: CAISEIAGPYEQYF.

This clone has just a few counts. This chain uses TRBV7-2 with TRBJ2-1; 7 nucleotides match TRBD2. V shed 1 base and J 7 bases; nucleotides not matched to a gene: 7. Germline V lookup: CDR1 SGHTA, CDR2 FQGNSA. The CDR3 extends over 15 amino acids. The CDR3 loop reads CASSLGPAAGNEQFF. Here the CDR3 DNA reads TGTGCCAGCAGCTTAGGTCCCGCAGCGGGAAATGAGCAGTTCTTC.

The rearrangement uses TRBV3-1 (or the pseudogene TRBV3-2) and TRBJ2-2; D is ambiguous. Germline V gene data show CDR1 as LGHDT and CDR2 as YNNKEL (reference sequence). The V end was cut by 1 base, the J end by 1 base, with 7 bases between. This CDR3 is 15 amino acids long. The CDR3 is CASSQAQLNTGELFF. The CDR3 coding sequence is TGTGCCAGCAGCCAAGCCCAATTGAACACCGGGGAGCTGTTTTTT.

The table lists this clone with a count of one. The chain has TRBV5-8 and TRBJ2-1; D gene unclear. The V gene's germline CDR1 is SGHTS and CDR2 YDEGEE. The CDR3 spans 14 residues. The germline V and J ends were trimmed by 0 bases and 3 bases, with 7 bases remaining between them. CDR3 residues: CASSLAFSYNEQFF. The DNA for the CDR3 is TGTGCCAGCAGCTTGGCCTTCAGCTACAATGAGCAGTTCTTC.

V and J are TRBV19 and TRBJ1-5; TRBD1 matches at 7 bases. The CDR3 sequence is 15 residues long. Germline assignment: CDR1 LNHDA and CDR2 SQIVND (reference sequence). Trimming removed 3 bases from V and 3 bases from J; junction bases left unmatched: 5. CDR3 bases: TGTGCCAGTAGTATCAGGGGACAGTTCAATCAGCCCCAGCATTTT. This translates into CASSIRGQFNQPQHF.

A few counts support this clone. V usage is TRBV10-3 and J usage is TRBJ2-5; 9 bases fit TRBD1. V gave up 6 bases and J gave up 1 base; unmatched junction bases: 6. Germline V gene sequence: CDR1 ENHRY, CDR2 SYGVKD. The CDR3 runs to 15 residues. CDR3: CAISRDRASQETQYF. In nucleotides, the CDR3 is TGTGCCATCAGCCGGGACAGGGCGAGCCAAGAGACCCAGTACTTC.

The CDR3 reads CASSSNPGTGSYGYTF. The CDR3 DNA reads TGCGCCAGCAGCTCTAACCCCGGGACAGGGTCCTATGGCTACACCTTC. The chain joins TRBV5-1 to TRBJ1-2, with TRBD1 matching 9 bases. V lost 3 bases and J lost 4; bases outside the gene matches: 10. The CDR3 totals 16 residues. The germline V gene has CDR1 SGHRS and CDR2 YFSETQ.

CDR3 bases: TGTGCCAGCAGCCGCGCAGGGTATGCTGAAGCTTTCTTT. It yields the protein CASSRAGYAEAFF. The chain employs TRBV5-4 and TRBJ1-1; possible D gene TRBD1, 5 bases. Trimming pared 4 bases from V and 6 bases from J, leaving 13 bases between. The CDR3 length is 13 residues. Germline V gene sequence: CDR1 SGHNT, CDR2 YYREEE (reference sequence).

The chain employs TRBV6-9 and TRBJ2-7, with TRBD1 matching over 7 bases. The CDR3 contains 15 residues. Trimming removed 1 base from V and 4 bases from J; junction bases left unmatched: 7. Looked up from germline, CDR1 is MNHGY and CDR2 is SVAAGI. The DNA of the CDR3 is TGTGCCAGCAGTTATTTGGGGACAGATCGATACGAGCAGTACTTC. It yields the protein CASSYLGTDRYEQYF.

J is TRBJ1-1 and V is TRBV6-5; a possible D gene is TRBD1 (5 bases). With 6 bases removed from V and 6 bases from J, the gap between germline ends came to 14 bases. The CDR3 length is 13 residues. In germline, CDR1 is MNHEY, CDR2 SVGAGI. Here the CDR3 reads CASSWGGFAEAFF. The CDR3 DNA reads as TGTGCCAGCAGCTGGGGGGGTTTCGCTGAAGCTTTCTTT.

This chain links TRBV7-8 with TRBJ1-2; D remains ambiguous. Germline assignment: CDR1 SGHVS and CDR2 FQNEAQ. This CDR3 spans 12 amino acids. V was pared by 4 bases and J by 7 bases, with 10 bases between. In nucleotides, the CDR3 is TGTGCCAGCAGCTCCGAGACTGGTGGCTACACCTTC. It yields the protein CASSSETGGYTF.

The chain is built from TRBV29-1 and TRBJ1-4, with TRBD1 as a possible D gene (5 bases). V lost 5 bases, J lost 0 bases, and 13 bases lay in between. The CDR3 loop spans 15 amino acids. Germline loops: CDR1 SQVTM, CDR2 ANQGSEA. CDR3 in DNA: TGCAGCGTTTGGGGGGGTAAAGCAACTAATGAAAAACTGTTTTTT. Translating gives CSVWGGKATNEKLFF.

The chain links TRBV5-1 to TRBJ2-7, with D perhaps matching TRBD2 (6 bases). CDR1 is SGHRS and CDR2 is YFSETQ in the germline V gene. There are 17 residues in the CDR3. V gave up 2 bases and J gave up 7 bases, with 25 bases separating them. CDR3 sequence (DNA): TGCGCCAGCAGCTTTATCTATGGCGGGGCCGATTCGGGGGAGCAGTACTTC. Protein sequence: CASSFIYGGADSGEQYF.

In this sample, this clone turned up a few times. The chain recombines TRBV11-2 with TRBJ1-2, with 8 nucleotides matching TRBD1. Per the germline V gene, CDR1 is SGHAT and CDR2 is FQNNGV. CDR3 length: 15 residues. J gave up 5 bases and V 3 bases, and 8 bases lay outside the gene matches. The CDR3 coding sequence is TGTGCCAGCAGCTTGGGGGTAACAGGGGGTTATGGCTACACCTTC. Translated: CASSLGVTGGYGYTF.

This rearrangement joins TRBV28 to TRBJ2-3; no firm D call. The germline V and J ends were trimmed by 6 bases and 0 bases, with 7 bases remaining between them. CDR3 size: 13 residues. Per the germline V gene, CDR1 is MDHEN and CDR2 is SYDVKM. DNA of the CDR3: TGTGCCAGCAGATCCGGGAGCACAGATACGCAGTATTTT. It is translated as CASRSGSTDTQYF.

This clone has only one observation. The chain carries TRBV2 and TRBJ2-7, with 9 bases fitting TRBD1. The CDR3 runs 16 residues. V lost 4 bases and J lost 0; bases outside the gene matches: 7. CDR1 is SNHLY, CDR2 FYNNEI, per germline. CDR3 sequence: CASSGWDRELSYEQYF. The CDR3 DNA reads TGTGCCAGCAGTGGCTGGGACAGGGAACTCTCCTACGAGCAGTACTTC. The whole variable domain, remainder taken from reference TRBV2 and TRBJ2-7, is EPEVTQTPSHQVTQMGQEVILRCVPISNHLYFYWYRQILGQKVEFLVSFYNNEISEKSEIFDDQFSVERPDGSNFTLKIRSTKLEDSAMYFCASSGWDRELSYEQYFGPGTRLTVT.

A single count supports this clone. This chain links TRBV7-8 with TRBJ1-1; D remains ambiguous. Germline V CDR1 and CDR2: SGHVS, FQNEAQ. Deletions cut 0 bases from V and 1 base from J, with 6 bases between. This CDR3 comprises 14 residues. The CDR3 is CASSLAAGNTEAFF. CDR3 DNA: TGTGCCAGCAGCTTAGCGGCGGGGAACACTGAAGCTTTCTTT.

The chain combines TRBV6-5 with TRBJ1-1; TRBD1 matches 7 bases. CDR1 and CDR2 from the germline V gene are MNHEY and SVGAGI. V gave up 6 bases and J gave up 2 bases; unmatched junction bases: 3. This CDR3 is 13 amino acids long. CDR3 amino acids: CASRTGFNTEAFF. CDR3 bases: TGTGCCAGCAGGACAGGGTTCAACACTGAAGCTTTCTTT.